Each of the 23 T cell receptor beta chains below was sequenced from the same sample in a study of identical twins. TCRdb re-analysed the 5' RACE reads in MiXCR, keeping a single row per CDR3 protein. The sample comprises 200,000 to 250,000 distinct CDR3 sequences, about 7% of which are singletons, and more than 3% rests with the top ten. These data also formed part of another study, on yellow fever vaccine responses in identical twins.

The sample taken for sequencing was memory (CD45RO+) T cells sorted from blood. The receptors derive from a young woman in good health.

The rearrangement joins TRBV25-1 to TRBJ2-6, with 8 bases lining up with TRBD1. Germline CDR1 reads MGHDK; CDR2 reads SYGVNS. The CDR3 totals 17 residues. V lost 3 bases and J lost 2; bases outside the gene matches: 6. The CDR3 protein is CASSEDRVGTGANVLTF. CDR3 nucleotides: TGTGCCAGCAGTGAGGACAGGGTGGGAACTGGGGCCAACGTCCTGACTTTC. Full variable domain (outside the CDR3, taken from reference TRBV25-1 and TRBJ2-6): EADIYQTPRYLVIGTGKKITLECSQTMGHDKMYWYQQDPGMELHLIHYSYGVNSTEKGDLSSESTVSRIRTEHFPLTLESARPSHTSQYLCASSEDRVGTGANVLTFGAGSRLTVL.

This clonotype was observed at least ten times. DNA for the CDR3: TGTGCCAGCAGTTGGAACAGGCGGGACTACGAGCAGTACTTC. Translating gives CASSWNRRDYEQYF. The chain couples TRBV12-3 or TRBV12-4 to TRBJ2-7; possibly TRBD2 for D (6 bases). V lost 4 bases and J lost 3, with 13 bases in between. The length of the CDR3 is 14 residues.

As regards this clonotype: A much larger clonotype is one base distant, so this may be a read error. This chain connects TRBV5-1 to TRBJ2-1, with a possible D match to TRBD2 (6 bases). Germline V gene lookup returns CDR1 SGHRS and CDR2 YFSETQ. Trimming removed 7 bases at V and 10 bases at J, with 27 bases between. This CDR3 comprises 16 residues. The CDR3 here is CASLPGVGAKHIEQFF. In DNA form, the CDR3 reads TGCGCCAGCCTACCGGGAGTAGGGGCTAAACACATCGAGCAGTTCTTC.

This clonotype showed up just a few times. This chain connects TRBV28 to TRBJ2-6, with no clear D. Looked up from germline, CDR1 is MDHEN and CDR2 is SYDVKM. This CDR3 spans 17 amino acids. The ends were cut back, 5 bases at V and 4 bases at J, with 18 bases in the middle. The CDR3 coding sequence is TGTGCCAGCAGTCATTTGACCCTTTCAGCGGGGGCCAACGTCCTGACTTTC. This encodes CASSHLTLSAGANVLTF.

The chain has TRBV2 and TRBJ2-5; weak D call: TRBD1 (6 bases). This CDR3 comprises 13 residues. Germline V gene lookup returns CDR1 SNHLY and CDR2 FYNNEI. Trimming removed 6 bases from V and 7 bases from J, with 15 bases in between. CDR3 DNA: TGTGCCAGCAGCACAGGGTTGTTTGGGACCCAGTACTTC. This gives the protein CASSTGLFGTQYF.

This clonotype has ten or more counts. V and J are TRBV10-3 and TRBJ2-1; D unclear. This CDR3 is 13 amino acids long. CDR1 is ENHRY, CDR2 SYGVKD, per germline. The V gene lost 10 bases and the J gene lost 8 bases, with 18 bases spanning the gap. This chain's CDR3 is CATTFWVDDEQFF. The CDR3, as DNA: TGTGCCACCACGTTTTGGGTTGACGATGAGCAGTTCTTC.

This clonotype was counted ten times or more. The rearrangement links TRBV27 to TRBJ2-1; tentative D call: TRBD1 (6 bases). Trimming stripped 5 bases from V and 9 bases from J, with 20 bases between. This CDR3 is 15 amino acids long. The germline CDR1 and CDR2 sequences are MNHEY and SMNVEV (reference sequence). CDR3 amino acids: CASSPYWGQGSEQFF. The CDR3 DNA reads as TGTGCCAGCAGTCCTTACTGGGGGCAGGGCAGTGAGCAGTTCTTC.

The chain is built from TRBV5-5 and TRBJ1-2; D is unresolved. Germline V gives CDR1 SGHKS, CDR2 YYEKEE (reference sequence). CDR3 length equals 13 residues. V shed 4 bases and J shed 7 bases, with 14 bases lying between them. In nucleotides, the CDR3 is TGTGCCAGCAGCCCTGACTGGCGGCTTGGCTACACCTTC. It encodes CASSPDWRLGYTF.

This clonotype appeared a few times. CDR3 bases: TGTGCCAGCAGCTTACTAGCGGGAGATGTTAATGAGCAGTTCTTC. Amino acids: CASSLLAGDVNEQFF. The genes are TRBV11-2 and TRBJ2-1, with 10 bases identical to TRBD2. This CDR3 is 15 amino acids long. CDR1 and CDR2 from the germline V gene are SGHAT and FQNNGV. V lost 2 bases and J lost 7; bases outside the gene matches: 5.

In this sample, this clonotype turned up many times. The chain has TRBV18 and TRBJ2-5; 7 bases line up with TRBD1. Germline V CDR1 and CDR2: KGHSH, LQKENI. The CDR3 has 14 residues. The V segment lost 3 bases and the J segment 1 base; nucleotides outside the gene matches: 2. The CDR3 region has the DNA TGTGCCAGCTCACCGGACAGGTTCCAAGAGACCCAGTACTTC. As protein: CASSPDRFQETQYF.

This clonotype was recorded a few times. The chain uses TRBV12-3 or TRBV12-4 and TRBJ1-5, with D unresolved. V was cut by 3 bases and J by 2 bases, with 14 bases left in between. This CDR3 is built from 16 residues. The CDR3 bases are TGTGCCAGCAGTTTGGGGTCGAGCGGCGGCAATCAGCCCCAGCATTTT. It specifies CASSLGSSGGNQPQHF.

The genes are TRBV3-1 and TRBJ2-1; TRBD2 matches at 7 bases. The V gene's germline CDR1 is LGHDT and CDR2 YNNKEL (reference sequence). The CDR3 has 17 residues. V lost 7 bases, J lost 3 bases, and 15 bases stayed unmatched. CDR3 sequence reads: CASTKAWLADNYNEQFF. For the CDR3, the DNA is TGTGCCAGCACCAAAGCGTGGCTAGCGGACAACTACAATGAGCAGTTCTTC.

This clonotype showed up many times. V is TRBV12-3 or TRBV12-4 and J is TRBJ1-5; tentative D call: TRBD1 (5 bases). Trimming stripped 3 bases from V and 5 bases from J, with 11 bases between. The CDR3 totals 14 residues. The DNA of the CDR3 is TGTGCCAGCAGTTTCGGGGGGATGGATCAGCCCCAGCATTTT. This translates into CASSFGGMDQPQHF.

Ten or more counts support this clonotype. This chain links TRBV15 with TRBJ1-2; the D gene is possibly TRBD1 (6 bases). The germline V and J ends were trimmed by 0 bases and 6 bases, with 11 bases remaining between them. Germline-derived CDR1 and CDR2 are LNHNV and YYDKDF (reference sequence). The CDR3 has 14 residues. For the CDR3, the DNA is TGTGCCACCAGCAGAGATTGGGGGGGCGATGGCTACACCTTC. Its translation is CATSRDWGGDGYTF.

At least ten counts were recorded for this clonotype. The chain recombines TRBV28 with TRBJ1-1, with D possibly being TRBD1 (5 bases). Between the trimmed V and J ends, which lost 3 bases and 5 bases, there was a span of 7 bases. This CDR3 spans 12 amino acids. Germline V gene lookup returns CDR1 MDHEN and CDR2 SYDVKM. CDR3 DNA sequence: TGTGCCAGCAGTTTGTCAGGGACTGAAGCTTTCTTT. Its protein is CASSLSGTEAFF.

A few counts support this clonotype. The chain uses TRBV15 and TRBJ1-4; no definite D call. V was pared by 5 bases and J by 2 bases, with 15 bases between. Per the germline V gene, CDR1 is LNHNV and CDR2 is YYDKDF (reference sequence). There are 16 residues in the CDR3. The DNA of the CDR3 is TGTGCCACCAGCCCGGTCCGCGGGTTTACTAATGAAAAACTGTTTTTT. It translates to CATSPVRGFTNEKLFF.

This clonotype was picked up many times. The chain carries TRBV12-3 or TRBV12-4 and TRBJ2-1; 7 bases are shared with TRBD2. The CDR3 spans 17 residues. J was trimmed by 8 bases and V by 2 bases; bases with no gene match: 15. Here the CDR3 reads CASSLWDYPPEDDEQFF. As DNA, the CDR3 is TGTGCCAGCAGTTTATGGGACTACCCTCCGGAGGACGATGAGCAGTTCTTC.

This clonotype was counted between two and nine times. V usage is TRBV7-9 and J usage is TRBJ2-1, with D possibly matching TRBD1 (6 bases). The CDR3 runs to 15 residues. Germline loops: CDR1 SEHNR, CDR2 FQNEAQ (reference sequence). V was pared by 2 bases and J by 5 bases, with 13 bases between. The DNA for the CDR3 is TGTGCCAGCAGCTTATGGGGGCGCTTCCACAATGAGCAGTTCTTC. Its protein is CASSLWGRFHNEQFF.

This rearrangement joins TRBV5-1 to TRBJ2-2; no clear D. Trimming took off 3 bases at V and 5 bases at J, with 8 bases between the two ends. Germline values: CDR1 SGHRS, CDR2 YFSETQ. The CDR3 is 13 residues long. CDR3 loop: CASSSDGTGELFF. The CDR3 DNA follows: TGCGCCAGCAGCTCGGACGGGACCGGGGAGCTGTTTTTT.

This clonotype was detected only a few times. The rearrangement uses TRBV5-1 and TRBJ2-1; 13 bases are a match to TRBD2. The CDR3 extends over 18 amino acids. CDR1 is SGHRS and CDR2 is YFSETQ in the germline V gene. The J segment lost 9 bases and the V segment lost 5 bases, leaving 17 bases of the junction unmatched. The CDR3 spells CASRREATSGGVSAEQFF. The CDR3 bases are TGCGCCAGCAGACGTGAGGCCACTAGCGGGGGGGTTAGTGCTGAGCAGTTCTTC. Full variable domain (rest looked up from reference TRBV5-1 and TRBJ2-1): KAGVTQTPRYLIKTRGQQVTLSCSPISGHRSVSWYQQTPGQGLQFLFEYFSETQRNKGNFPGRFSGRQFSNSRSEMNVSTLELGDSALYLCASRREATSGGVSAEQFFGPGTRLTVL.

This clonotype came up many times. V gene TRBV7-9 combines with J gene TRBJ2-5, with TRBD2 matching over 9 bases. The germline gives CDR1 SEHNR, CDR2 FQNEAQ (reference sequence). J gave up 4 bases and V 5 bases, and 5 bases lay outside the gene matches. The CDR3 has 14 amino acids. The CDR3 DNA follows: TGTGCCAGCAGCGAAGCGGGGGGCCCAGAGACCCAGTACTTC. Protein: CASSEAGGPETQYF.

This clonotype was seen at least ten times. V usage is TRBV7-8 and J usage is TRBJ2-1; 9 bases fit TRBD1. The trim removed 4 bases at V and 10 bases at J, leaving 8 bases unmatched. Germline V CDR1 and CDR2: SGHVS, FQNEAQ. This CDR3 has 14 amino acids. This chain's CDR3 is CASSYGQGSGEQFF. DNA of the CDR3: TGTGCCAGCAGCTACGGACAGGGGTCCGGCGAGCAGTTCTTC.

CDR3 amino acids: CASSVGGTGGYNEQFF. The CDR3 DNA reads as TGTGCCAGCAGCGTAGGAGGGACAGGGGGCTATAATGAGCAGTTCTTC. This chain uses TRBV9 with TRBJ2-1, with 12 positions matching TRBD1. The CDR3 has 16 residues. V gave up 0 bases and J gave up 7 bases; unmatched junction bases: 5. CDR1 and CDR2 from the germline V gene are SGDLS and YYNGEE.